This is a list of T cell receptor beta chains from one sample in a study of graft-versus-host responses after intestinal transplantation. What these receptors recognize is not known. Only in-frame clones appear in the TCRdb table, and some are missing; sequencing was by immunoSEQ multiplex PCR. The table lists 100,000 or so clones, 87% of them singletons. Material: unstimulated CD4+ T cells sorted from spleen or lymph node cells, obtained before transplant. The receptors were gathered from a human donor who was the organ donor for an intestinal transplant. The CDR3 runs from the conserved cysteine through the conserved F or W. The D gene is left open where the match is weak. Size is stated for part of the rows, as once, few or many counts, or as a class when the clone is expanded.

v_gene,abundance,d_gene,j_gene,CDR3nt,CDR3aa
TRBV27,-,TRBD2,TRBJ2-2,TGTGCCAGCAGTTTATTCCAGCGGGGGGCGAACACCGGGGAGCTGTTTTTT,CASSLFQRGANTGELFF
TRBV14,-,-,TRBJ2-4,TGTGCCAGCAGCCACAGTCGTCTTGCTGGGGCCAAAAACATTCAGTACTTC,CASSHSRLAGAKNIQYF
TRBV28,-,-,TRBJ1-2,TGTGCCAGCAGTTTGCAGTCTCTCTATGGCTACACCTTC,CASSLQSLYGYTF
TRBV5-8,-,TRBD2,TRBJ2-1,TGTGCCAGCAGCTTCGGACTAGCCCTGTACAATGAGCAGTTCTTC,CASSFGLALYNEQFF
TRBV19,-,TRBD1,TRBJ2-5,TGTGCCAGTAGTATAGGGACAGGGGAGACTCAAGAGACCCAGTACTTC,CASSIGTGETQETQYF
TRBV19,-,-,TRBJ2-2,TGTGCCAGTAGATGGTCCACCGGGGAGCTGTTTTTT,CASRWSTGELFF
TRBV13,-,TRBD2,TRBJ2-3,TGTGCCAGCAGCTTCTCCGTGTCTAGCGGGGGGGAGGGGACAGATACGCAGTATTTT,CASSFSVSSGGEGTDTQYF
TRBV29-1,-,-,TRBJ1-2,TGCAGCGTTGAACCAGGTTTCGATGGCTACACCTTC,CSVEPGFDGYTF
TRBV28,-,-,TRBJ1-6,TGTGCCACCTTAATCGACAGGAACGATTCACCCCTCCACTTT,CATLIDRNDSPLHF
TRBV6-1,-,-,TRBJ2-2,TGTGCCAGCAGTAAACAGTATGGCGGGGAGCTGTTTTTT,CASSKQYGGELFF
TRBV7-8,-,-,TRBJ1-1,TGTGCCAGCAGCTTGACAGGGAACACTGAAGCTTTCTTT,CASSLTGNTEAFF
TRBV5-1,few,-,TRBJ1-2,TGCGCCAGCAGCTTTAGTCAGCCCAACTATGGCTACACCTTC,CASSFSQPNYGYTF
TRBV11-3,-,-,TRBJ2-2,TGTGCCAGCAGCTCGGGGGACGGGCCGGGGGAGCTGTTTTTT,CASSSGDGPGELFF
TRBV29-1,-,TRBD1,TRBJ1-2,TGCAGCGTGGACAGGGTAGAAGGGTATTCCTATGGCTACACCTTC,CSVDRVEGYSYGYTF
TRBV20-1,-,-,TRBJ1-2,TGCAGTGCCCGTGGGCCCTATGGCTACACCTTC,CSARGPYGYTF
TRBV5-1,-,-,TRBJ1-1,TGCGCCAGCAGCTTAGATACAGGCGTTAACACTGAAGCTTTCTTT,CASSLDTGVNTEAFF
TRBV29-1,-,-,TRBJ2-1,TGCAGCGTTGAAGATGCGACAGGCTCGTGGAATGAGCAGTTCTTC,CSVEDATGSWNEQFF
TRBV5-1,-,TRBD1,TRBJ1-2,TGCGCCAGCAGCCCTGAAGGACAGGTGTATGGCTACACCTTC,CASSPEGQVYGYTF
TRBV6-5,-,TRBD1,TRBJ1-5,TGTGCCAGCAGTGGGACAGGGGTGGGCAATCAGCCCCAGCATTTT,CASSGTGVGNQPQHF
TRBV30,-,-,TRBJ1-2,TGTGCCTGGAGTGTAATATACAACTATGGCTACACCTTC,CAWSVIYNYGYTF
TRBV28,-,-,TRBJ1-6,TGTGCCAGCAGTGTACTGACAGCGGCTTCACCCCTCCACTTT,CASSVLTAASPLHF
TRBV30,once,-,TRBJ1-4,TGTGCCTGGAGTGCGGACTTCCTAGATGAAAAACTGTTTTTT,CAWSADFLDEKLFF
TRBV6-1,-,TRBD1,TRBJ1-5,TGTGCCAGCAGCGAGGGTGACAGGGGTAGGCCCCAGCATTTT,CASSEGDRGRPQHF
TRBV27,-,-,TRBJ1-5,TGTGCCAGCAGGGAACAGGGAAGGCTAGCCCAGCATTTT,CASREQGRLAQHF
TRBV7-3,-,-,TRBJ1-2,TGTGCCAGCAGCTTCTATTTGGTATCACCGGTCTATGGCTACACCTTC,CASSFYLVSPVYGYTF
TRBV6-5,once,-,TRBJ1-2,TGTGCCAGCAGTTCACGCCGATACCTTAACTATGGCTACACCTTC,CASSSRRYLNYGYTF
TRBV5-1,-,-,TRBJ2-3,TGCGCCAGCAGCTTCAGCCGCCCCGGCACAGATACGCAGTATTTT,CASSFSRPGTDTQYF
TRBV29-1,-,TRBD1,TRBJ1-1,TGCAGCGTTGGGGCAGGGGGGAACACTGAAGCTTTCTTT,CSVGAGGNTEAFF
TRBV6-1,-,-,TRBJ1-2,TGTGCCAGCCAATTGGACAGCCAGAGTGACTATGGCTACACCTTC,CASQLDSQSDYGYTF
TRBV18,-,TRBD2,TRBJ2-6,TGTGCCAGCTCAAAGAGCGGGAGCTCTGGGGCCAACGTCCTGACTTTC,CASSKSGSSGANVLTF
TRBV28,-,-,TRBJ1-1,TGTGCCAGCAGTTCCCATGGAGGGGCCCCTGAAGCTTTCTTT,CASSSHGGAPEAFF
TRBV6-4,-,-,TRBJ2-2,TGTGCCAGCAGTGAGAACGGGAACACCGGGGAGCTGTTTTTT,CASSENGNTGELFF
TRBV6-1,-,-,TRBJ2-3,TGTGCCAGCAGTGGGGGCTTTGGGGGCTGGACAGATACGCAGTATTTT,CASSGGFGGWTDTQYF
TRBV6-1,-,TRBD1,TRBJ1-5,TGTGCCAGCAGGTCACAGGGGAACAATCAGCCCCAGCATTTT,CASRSQGNNQPQHF
TRBV7-2,-,-,TRBJ2-4,TGTGCCAGCAGCTTGCGTACCGCCCCAAACATTCAGTACTTC,CASSLRTAPNIQYF
TRBV11-3,-,TRBD1,TRBJ1-1,TGTGCCAGCAGCCTCACAGGGGGCAACACTGAAGCTTTCTTT,CASSLTGGNTEAFF
TRBV7-8,-,-,TRBJ1-3,TGTGCCAGCAGCCGGGAGTTCTCTACAGGGACGAACACCATATATTTT,CASSREFSTGTNTIYF
TRBV30,-,TRBD1,TRBJ2-7,TGTGCCTGGAGTCAGGGGGCGCATCCGGCCTACGAGCAGTACTTC,CAWSQGAHPAYEQYF
TRBV10-3,once,-,TRBJ2-2,TGTGCCATCAGTGTTTTGAGCCCCGGGGAGCTGTTTTTT,CAISVLSPGELFF
TRBV15,-,-,TRBJ2-2,TGTGCCACCAGCCCCCTCGGAGTCGGGGAGCTGTTTTTT,CATSPLGVGELFF
TRBV20-1,-,-,TRBJ1-1,TGCAGTGCTAAAAGGGAAACTGAAGCTTTCTTT,CSAKRETEAFF
TRBV5-8,-,-,TRBJ1-5,TGTGCCAGCAGCTTTACGGGGCATAATCAGCCCCAGCATTTT,CASSFTGHNQPQHF
TRBV28,-,-,TRBJ1-5,TGTGCCAGCAGTTTAGGAGGGATCAATCAGCCCCAGCATTTT,CASSLGGINQPQHF
TRBV5-1,-,-,TRBJ2-6,TGCGCCAGCAGCTTGGGACAGAAGAACGTCCTGACTTTC,CASSLGQKNVLTF
TRBV30,-,-,TRBJ2-3,TGTGCCTGGAGCTACACCTTTCTGGATACGCAGTATTTT,CAWSYTFLDTQYF
TRBV4-1,-,-,TRBJ2-7,TGCGCCAGCAGCCAAGGGACAGTATGGTACGAGCAGTACTTC,CASSQGTVWYEQYF
TRBV6-5,once,-,TRBJ1-2,TGTGCCACAGGGTCCCTCGGGCCCTATGGCTACACCTTC,CATGSLGPYGYTF
TRBV14,once,-,TRBJ1-1,TGTGCCAGCAGCCAAACGCCCGTTTTAAACACTGAAGCTTTCTTT,CASSQTPVLNTEAFF
TRBV7-8,-,-,TRBJ1-1,TGTGCCAGCAGCTCTGGGGGGGGGTTTGGCACTGAAGCTTTCTTT,CASSSGGGFGTEAFF
TRBV5-4,few,-,TRBJ1-2,TGTGCCAGCAGCTCGGGGCAGGGGTTGGATGGCTACACCTTC,CASSSGQGLDGYTF
TRBV4-1,-,-,TRBJ2-3,TGCGCCAGCAGCCAAGAATTTCAGTGGTTCGGCACAGATACGCAGTATTTT,CASSQEFQWFGTDTQYF
TRBV5-1,once,-,TRBJ2-3,TGCGCCAGCAACCGGTGGACAGGTAGCGGTACGCAGTATTTT,CASNRWTGSGTQYF
TRBV5-1,-,TRBD1,TRBJ1-2,TGCGCCAGCAGCGGGATGAAGGGACAGGTCTATGGCTACACCTTC,CASSGMKGQVYGYTF
TRBV6-6,once,-,TRBJ2-1,TGTGCCAGCAGGGGCCTAAGGGACGGCAATGAGCAGTTCTTC,CASRGLRDGNEQFF
TRBV28,-,-,TRBJ1-5,TGTGCAGCCCGGGGACGGTTCGGGGGCAATCAGCCCCAGCATTTT,CAARGRFGGNQPQHF
TRBV5-8,-,-,TRBJ1-2,TGTGCCAGCAGCACGCAACAGGTGATGCATGGCTACACCTTC,CASSTQQVMHGYTF
TRBV13,-,TRBD2,TRBJ2-7,TGTGCCAGCAGCTTTGGGAGACTAGCGGGGAGCTCCTACGAGCAGTACTTC,CASSFGRLAGSSYEQYF